These 25 T cell receptor beta chains originate from one sample sequenced in a study of T-cell reconstitution after alpha-beta-depleted transplantation in children. For TCRbeta, the library was prepared with unique molecular identifiers. TCRdb reprocessed the PCR reads via MiXCR and lists one record per CDR3 protein. The repertoire holds around 400,000 distinct CDR3 sequences, 11% seen once, with roughly 5% in the top ten. Sequences were derived from PBMCs from the stem cell graft donor, sampled from the stem cell graft. These receptors originate from a human donor who donated a stem cell graft to a child with acute myeloid leukemia.

The chain carries TRBV10-3 and TRBJ1-2; D is ambiguous. Germline V gene lookup returns CDR1 ENHRY and CDR2 SYGVKD. The CDR3 length is 13 residues. V lost 10 bases and J 8 bases, leaving 20 bases between the germline ends. CDR3 loop: CATLPRPGGGYTF. Written as DNA, the CDR3 is TGTGCCACCCTCCCTAGGCCAGGTGGAGGCTACACCTTC.

This clonotype was recorded a few times. The V and J genes are TRBV7-9 and TRBJ2-5; 7 positions agree with TRBD1. The germline V gene has CDR1 SEHNR and CDR2 FQNEAQ (reference sequence). The V segment lost 1 base and the J segment 0 bases; nucleotides outside the gene matches: 8. The CDR3 totals 17 residues. The CDR3 spells CASSLDRGRRYQETQYF. CDR3 bases: TGTGCCAGCAGCTTAGACAGGGGCCGACGGTACCAAGAGACCCAGTACTTC.

This clonotype came up a few times. This chain joins TRBV29-1 and TRBJ2-1; a possible D gene is TRBD1 (6 bases). V was trimmed by 1 base and J by 10 bases, leaving 14 bases between them. CDR3 length: 13 residues. Germline CDR1 is SQVTM and CDR2 is ANQGSEA. The CDR3 DNA reads as TGCAGCGTTGAAGGAAGGGGGTACACGGAGCAGTTCTTC. Its translation: CSVEGRGYTEQFF.

This clonotype was recorded at least ten times. V is TRBV21-1 and J is TRBJ1-5; TRBD1 is the table's D call, not checked against the DNA. TRBV21-1 constitutes a pseudogene. This CDR3 is 11 amino acids long. The CDR3 region has the DNA TGTGCCAGCAGCAGAGGTCAGCCCCAGCATTTT. This gives the protein CASSRGQPQHF.

A remark on this clonotype: Its ends do not fully match the called genes, so a read error is possible. CDR3 amino acids: CASSLRDRPSYQQYF. For the CDR3, the DNA is TGTGCCAGCAGCTTACGGGACAGGCCGTCCTACCAGCAGTACTTC. The J gene is TRBJ2-7, the V gene TRBV7-9; 8 nucleotides line up with TRBD1. Germline lookup yields CDR1 SEHNR and CDR2 FQNEAQ (reference sequence). The CDR3 is made up of 15 amino acids.

Details on this clonotype: A much more abundant neighbour one base away suggests this may be a read error. This rearrangement joins TRBV29-1 to TRBJ2-6, with D possibly matching TRBD1 (5 bases). Germline V CDR1 and CDR2: SQVTM, ANQGSEA. There are 13 residues in the CDR3. DNA of the CDR3: TGCAGCGTTGCCATCTCTGGGGCCAACCTCCTGACTTTC. Its translation is CSVAISGANLLTF.

The chain combines TRBV5-1 with TRBJ1-6; tentative D call: TRBD1 (5 bases). Trimming took 2 bases from V and 4 from J, leaving 13 bases between them. The CDR3 contains 16 residues. Germline loops: CDR1 SGHRS, CDR2 YFSETQ. The CDR3 is CASSFRGDGYNSPLHF. The CDR3 DNA follows: TGCGCCAGCAGCTTTAGGGGAGACGGGTATAATTCACCCCTCCACTTT. The entire variable domain, with the rest obtained from reference TRBV5-1 and TRBJ1-6, is as follows: KAGVTQTPRYLIKTRGQQVTLSCSPISGHRSVSWYQQTPGQGLQFLFEYFSETQRNKGNFPGRFSGRQFSNSRSEMNVSTLELGDSALYLCASSFRGDGYNSPLHFGNGTRLTVT.

The chain has TRBV12-3 or TRBV12-4 and TRBJ2-3; D gene ambiguous. V was cut by 5 bases and J by 1 base, with 16 bases left in between. The CDR3 totals 16 residues. The CDR3 coding sequence is TGTGCCAGCAGTCCTCCGGTAGGGATTGGCACAGATACGCAGTATTTT. This encodes CASSPPVGIGTDTQYF.

This clonotype was counted a few times. The chain combines TRBV12-3 or TRBV12-4 with TRBJ1-2, with 7 bases fitting TRBD1. Germline trimming cut 7 bases from V and 8 bases from J; bases unmatched to any gene: 13. This CDR3 is built from 14 residues. CDR3 protein: CASTSGSRQGGYTF. Written as DNA, the CDR3 is TGTGCCAGCACCTCTGGGTCGCGACAGGGAGGCTACACCTTC.

This sequence joins TRBV7-2 and TRBJ1-2; TRBD1 matches at 10 bases. In germline, CDR1 is SGHTA, CDR2 FQGNSA. After removal of 5 bases from V and 7 bases from J, the junction contained 7 bases not matched to a gene. There are 14 residues in the CDR3. The CDR3 spells CASSLQGQGFGYTF. The CDR3 nucleotides read TGTGCCAGCAGCCTACAGGGACAGGGGTTTGGCTACACCTTC.

This clonotype showed up many times. The chain links TRBV5-8 to TRBJ1-2, with D possibly being TRBD1 (6 bases). The V gene's germline CDR1 is SGHTS and CDR2 YDEGEE. Trimming removed 6 bases at V and 5 bases at J, with 14 bases between. The CDR3 runs to 13 residues. CDR3: CASNTQGLYGYTF. The DNA of the CDR3 is TGTGCCAGCAACACACAGGGACTTTATGGCTACACCTTC.

This rearrangement joins TRBV13 to TRBJ2-1; 8 positions match TRBD2. CDR3 size: 17 residues. The germline V gene has CDR1 PRHDT and CDR2 FYEKMQ (reference sequence). V shed 5 bases and J 2 bases; nucleotides not matched to a gene: 11. The CDR3 here is CASSDARGGRTYNEQFF. CDR3 nucleotides: TGTGCCAGCAGCGACGCCCGGGGCGGGAGGACCTACAATGAGCAGTTCTTC.

The table lists this clonotype with many counts. The J gene is TRBJ2-7, the V gene TRBV9, with 11 bases lining up with TRBD2. CDR1 and CDR2 from the germline V gene are SGDLS and YYNGEE. CDR3 length equals 15 residues. Germline trimming cut 0 bases from V and 6 bases from J; bases unmatched to any gene: 5. The CDR3 reads CASSVGALAGAEQYF. The CDR3 DNA reads as TGTGCCAGCAGCGTAGGGGCACTAGCGGGAGCCGAGCAGTACTTC.

This clonotype was seen only a few times. CDR3 region: CASSVVVIGGGADTQYF. CDR3 nucleotides: TGTGCCAGCAGCGTAGTCGTGATTGGAGGGGGTGCAGATACGCAGTATTTT. The rearrangement links TRBV9 to TRBJ2-3; D possibly matches TRBD1 or TRBD2 (6 bases each). The germline gives CDR1 SGDLS, CDR2 YYNGEE. The V and J ends lost 0 bases and 4 bases respectively, with 18 bases between them. The CDR3 runs 17 residues.

This clonotype was seen many times. The J gene is TRBJ2-2, the V gene TRBV29-1; tentative D call: TRBD2 (6 bases). Looked up from germline, CDR1 is SQVTM and CDR2 is ANQGSEA. CDR3 length equals 13 residues. V was shortened by 6 bases and J by 0 bases, with 8 bases between the two germline ends. The CDR3, as DNA: TGCAGCGTCGGCGGGACGAACACCGGGGAGCTGTTTTTT. Its translation is CSVGGTNTGELFF.

This clonotype appeared many times. J is TRBJ2-3 and V is TRBV25-1; the match to TRBD2 covers 10 bases. Trimming at V came to 6 bases and at J to 0 bases, leaving 3 bases not matched to a gene. The germline V gene encodes CDR1 MGHDK and CDR2 SYGVNS. The CDR3 sequence is 15 residues long. CDR3 DNA: TGTGCCAGCAGCCCGGGACTAGCGAGCACAGATACGCAGTATTTT. It is translated as CASSPGLASTDTQYF.

The chain links TRBV20-1 to TRBJ1-2; 10 nucleotides agree with TRBD1. Germline V CDR1 and CDR2: DFQATT, SNEGSKA (reference sequence). V was pared by 6 bases and J by 3 bases, with 4 bases of the junction left unmatched. This CDR3 has 13 residues. CDR3 DNA: TGCAGTGCAACCGGGACAGGGGACTATGGCTACACCTTC. Protein product: CSATGTGDYGYTF.

This clonotype was detected a few times. CDR3 DNA: TGTGCCAGTAGGGCGGGAGCGATTTACAATGAGCAGTTCTTC. Translating gives CASRAGAIYNEQFF. The J gene is TRBJ2-1, the V gene TRBV19, with 7 positions matching TRBD2. With 6 bases clipped from V and 4 bases from J, the junction kept 6 bases outside the gene matches. The CDR3 has 14 amino acids. Germline CDR1 is LNHDA and CDR2 is SQIVND (reference sequence).

This chain uses TRBV27 with TRBJ2-5; 10 bases are a match to TRBD1. CDR3 length: 15 residues. Germline V gives CDR1 MNHEY, CDR2 SMNVEV (reference sequence). Unmatched junction bases numbered 7, after V lost 5 bases and J lost 4 bases. The CDR3 is CASSAMDRGIETQYF. In DNA form, the CDR3 reads TGTGCCAGCAGTGCCATGGACAGGGGGATAGAGACCCAGTACTTC.

This clonotype was detected many times. The chain carries TRBV4-1 and TRBJ2-4; TRBD2 might be the D (5 bases). From germline, CDR1 is MGHRA and CDR2 YSYEKL. The germline V and J ends were trimmed by 0 bases and 2 bases, with 20 bases remaining between them. This CDR3 is built from 19 residues. DNA for the CDR3: TGCGCCAGCAGCCAAGATCAGGAGGTACGAGCCACCCCCAAAAACATTCAGTACTTC. As protein: CASSQDQEVRATPKNIQYF.

This chain uses TRBV10-3 with TRBJ1-5; the match to TRBD1 covers 8 bases. From germline, CDR1 is ENHRY and CDR2 SYGVKD. V shed 2 bases and J 2 bases; nucleotides not matched to a gene: 5. This CDR3 is built from 16 residues. The CDR3 loop is CAISEGPGGGNQPQHF. The DNA of the CDR3 is TGTGCCATCAGTGAGGGGCCAGGGGGCGGCAATCAGCCCCAGCATTTT.

The V call is TRBV4-2, the J call TRBJ2-2; TRBD1 matches at 10 bases. Germline assignment: CDR1 LGHNA and CDR2 YNFKEQ. CDR3 length: 16 residues. The ends lost 7 bases at V and 3 bases at J; junction bases unmatched: 8. In nucleotides, the CDR3 is TGTGCCAGCACTACCGACAGGGGGCGCGACACCGGGGAGCTGTTTTTT. It encodes CASTTDRGRDTGELFF.

V gene TRBV29-1 combines with J gene TRBJ2-5; no firm D call. The CDR3 has 14 amino acids. Germline V gene sequence: CDR1 SQVTM, CDR2 ANQGSEA. The V end was cut by 3 bases, the J end by 5 bases, with 16 bases between. Written as DNA, the CDR3 is TGCAGCGTTGACCGGGTCGGATCCGGGGAGACCCAGTACTTC. Translated, it gives CSVDRVGSGETQYF.

In this sample, this clonotype turned up many times. CDR3 DNA: TGTGCCAGCAGCTTACAAGGCGGCGGGGGCTCCTACGAGCAGTACGTC. Its translation is CASSLQGGGGSYEQYV. V and J are TRBV7-8 and TRBJ2-7, with TRBD2 matching 7 bases. The V gene's germline CDR1 is SGHVS and CDR2 FQNEAQ. Losses at the gene ends were 2 bases for V and 0 bases for J; bases not matched to a gene: 7. The CDR3 runs to 16 residues.

This clonotype was picked up a small number of times. The chain couples TRBV6-5 to TRBJ2-3, with TRBD1 as a possible D gene (5 bases). The germline V and J ends were trimmed by 2 bases and 10 bases, with 10 bases remaining between them. The germline CDR1 and CDR2 sequences are MNHEY and SVGAGI. This CDR3 has 12 amino acids. The CDR3 reads CASSYLTGPQYF. DNA for the CDR3: TGTGCCAGCAGTTACCTTACAGGCCCGCAGTATTTT.